This entry features one T cell receptor beta chain sequence. Its antigen is as yet unknown. This specimen belongs to a study of vaccination effects on CD4 cells after COVID-19. Study background: Researchers obtained post-vaccine samples at a median of 72 days past the second dose. Study results and limitations: Infection-derived and vaccine-derived clones contracted markedly late after vaccination.

Viral peptide pools were used in the ViraFEST assay to expand antigen-specific CD4+ T cells, and sequencing came afterward. Having been cultured for less than 12 days, the cells underwent CD4+ T cell isolation. The vaccine given was either BNT162b2 or mRNA-1273, in two doses. Among the vaccine recipients, none had a prior SARS-CoV-2 infection, and nucleocapsid antibodies were negative. The germline V and J ends were trimmed by 6 bases and 0 bases, with 12 bases remaining between them. The CDR3 is 15 residues long. Per germline, CDR1 MDHEN and CDR2 SYDVKM. This table comes from immunoSEQ multiplex PCR, and its TCRdb copy is limited to in-frame clones, with some not included. The table shows roughly 24,000 clones, with 55% to 85% occurring only once.

The sequenced sample was CD4+ T cells from PBMCs cultured with HCoV-NL63 spike peptides, obtained after COVID-19 vaccination. The chain uses TRBV28 and TRBJ2-4, with D tentatively TRBD2 (5 bases). The source of this sequence is a human donor who received a COVID-19 vaccine. CDR3 region: CASSGSGGAKNIQYF. For the CDR3, the DNA is TGTGCCAGCAGCGGCTCCGGAGGAGCCAAAAACATTCAGTACTTC.